This TCR beta chain was recovered during a study of blood T cell repertoires in COVID-19. Individuals drawn from 24 US areas were roughly 18 to 95 years old. Measured with immunoSEQ multiplex PCR; TCRdb has only the in-frame clones, and not every one. Here the sample spans over 200,000 clones, 86% being singletons. The clonotype comes from a woman aged 45-59 years in a cohort exposed to, infected with or recovered from COVID-19 (not recorded which). Sequenced: PBMCs or T cells enriched from blood (not recorded which).

CDR3 protein: CASSFYRSAVSVSYF. The CDR3 region has the DNA TGTGCCAGCAGTTTCTACAGGTCCGCCGTGAGTGTATCGTACTTC. The V and J genes are TRBV28 and TRBJ2-5; D possibly corresponds to TRBD1 (5 bases). V lost 3 bases and J 13 bases, leaving 24 bases between the germline ends. This CDR3 contains 15 residues. Germline values: CDR1 MDHEN, CDR2 SYDVKM.